The present TCR beta chain was sequenced within a study of cytomegalovirus exposure and HLA in healthy donors. Study-level background: In terms of ancestry, the Caucasian-associated cluster contained roughly 80% of the 300 to 400 genotyped donors. Study-wide points: Through in vitro validation, three CMV-associated chains were shown to be specific for CMV antigens.

Note on this clone: The antigen is unknown.

Germline V lookup: CDR1 GTSNPN, CDR2 SVGIG (reference sequence). The CDR3 sequence is 15 residues long. V trimming: 3 bases; J trimming: 2 bases; junction bases outside the gene matches: 3. Use of 60 Vbeta and 13 Jbeta primers characterized the PCR. Profiled with immunoSEQ multiplex PCR; TCRdb holds only in-frame clones, not every one. The data show some 150,000 clones, over 60% seen once. The V call is TRBV30, the J call TRBJ2-3; 12 positions agree with TRBD2. The receptor comes from a female donor in good health and CMV-seronegative. Sequenced: PBMCs. CDR3 DNA sequence: TGTGCCTGGAGCAGACTAGCGGGGGACACAGATACGCAGTATTTT. Its protein is CAWSRLAGDTDTQYF.